This T cell receptor beta chain is drawn from a study of a mutant IDH1 vaccine in newly diagnosed glioma. Study-level background: Most patients had radiochemotherapy with temozolomide before enrollment; others had one alone. Findings of the study overall: No link was apparently found between pseudoprogression and changes in top peripheral T cell clonotypes.

The time point here: baseline, week 1 (first vaccination visit). The treatment is: pre-vaccination baseline after standard-of-care therapy. Each tumor in the donors was a new WHO grade 3 or 4 astrocytoma, IDH1-mutant and ATRX-lost. Per germline, CDR1 LNHDA and CDR2 SQIVND (reference sequence). The length of the CDR3 is 14 residues. The germline V and J ends were trimmed by 5 bases and 0 bases, with 10 bases remaining between them. Clones were read by immunoSEQ multiplex PCR, and TCRdb kept only the in-frame ones, dropping some. The data show about 92,000 clones, with roughly 85% seen just once and 7% to 9% held by the top ten. This clone was seen once. Its antigen is not identified.

The sample consisted of PBMCs, taken from a glioma patient treated with radiotherapy, temozolomide or both. The gene calls are TRBV19 and TRBJ1-1; D not certain. This receptor was taken from a woman aged 50 to 65 with glioma. The CDR3 loop is CASSPFIMNTEAFF. In DNA form, the CDR3 reads TGTGCCAGTAGTCCCTTTATAATGAACACTGAAGCTTTCTTT.